Described below is a single T cell receptor beta chain sequence and its context. This sample is part of a study of blood T cell repertoires in COVID-19. Study processing details: Estimation of nucleated cell counts was performed using reference gene primer amplification. Generated by immunoSEQ multiplex PCR, the TCRdb table keeps only in-frame clones and is missing some. The V and J calls and clone size were taken over from that table, and D and trimming were inferred from the DNA. The data hold around 260,000 clones, with about 91% observed a single time. Germline CDR1 is MNHEY and CDR2 is SMNVEV (reference sequence). The CDR3 runs to 18 residues. With 5 bases clipped from V and 0 bases from J, the junction kept 14 bases outside the gene matches.

V and J are TRBV27 and TRBJ1-1, with 8 bases fitting TRBD1. Sequenced material: peripheral blood. The origin of this receptor is a person aged 18-30 years with COVID-19, enrolled during active disease. The CDR3 here is CASSHTGGVRLMNTEAFF. CDR3 coding DNA: TGTGCCAGCAGTCACACAGGGGGGGTTCGGCTAATGAACACTGAAGCTTTCTTT.